Sequencing of this T cell receptor beta chain was carried out in a study of CD8+ T cells in alopecia areata. RNA extraction and reverse transcription yielded cDNA as sequencing template. Clones were read by immunoSEQ multiplex PCR, and TCRdb kept only the in-frame ones, dropping some. The sample yields 150,000 or so clones, about 47% seen once. Looked up from germline, CDR1 is SGDLS and CDR2 is YYNGEE. The ends lost 5 bases at V and 1 base at J; junction bases unmatched: 6. This CDR3 comprises 15 residues. Specimens obtained from alopecia areata patients comprised lesional scalp punch biopsies and peripheral blood. The authors sorted CD4+ and CD8+ T cells from PBMCs.

V gene TRBV9 combines with J gene TRBJ2-5; 9 nucleotides align to TRBD1. Sample: CD8+ T cells sorted from blood, taken at week 0. The sequence derives from a human donor with alopecia areata. CDR3 sequence (DNA): TGTGCCAGCAGTCTGACAGGGGGTATCCAAGAGACCCAGTACTTC. The encoded protein is CASSLTGGIQETQYF. The full variable domain, with the rest looked up from reference TRBV9 and TRBJ2-5, is DSGVTQTPKHLITATGQRVTLRCSPRSGDLSVYWYQQSLDQGLQFLIQYYNGEERAKGNILERFSAQQFPDLHSELNLSSLELGDSALYFCASSLTGGIQETQYFGPGTRLLVL.